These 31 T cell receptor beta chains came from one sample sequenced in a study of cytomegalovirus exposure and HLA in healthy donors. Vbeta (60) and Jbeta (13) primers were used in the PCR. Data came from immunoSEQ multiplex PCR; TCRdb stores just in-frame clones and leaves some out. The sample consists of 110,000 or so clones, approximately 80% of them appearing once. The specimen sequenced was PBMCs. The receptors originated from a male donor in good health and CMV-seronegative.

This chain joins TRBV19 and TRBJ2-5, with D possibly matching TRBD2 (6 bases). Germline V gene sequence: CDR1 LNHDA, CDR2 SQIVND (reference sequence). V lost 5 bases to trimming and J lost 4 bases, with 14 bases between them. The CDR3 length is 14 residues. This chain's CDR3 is CASSSPGVGETQYF. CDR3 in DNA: TGTGCCAGTAGTTCTCCGGGGGTTGGAGAGACCCAGTACTTC.

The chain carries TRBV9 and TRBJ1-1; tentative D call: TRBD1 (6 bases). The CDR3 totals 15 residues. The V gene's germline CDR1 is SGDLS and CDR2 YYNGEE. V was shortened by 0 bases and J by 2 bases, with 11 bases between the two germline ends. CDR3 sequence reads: CASSVVGQTNTEAFF. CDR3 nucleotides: TGTGCCAGCAGCGTAGTCGGACAGACTAACACTGAAGCTTTCTTT.

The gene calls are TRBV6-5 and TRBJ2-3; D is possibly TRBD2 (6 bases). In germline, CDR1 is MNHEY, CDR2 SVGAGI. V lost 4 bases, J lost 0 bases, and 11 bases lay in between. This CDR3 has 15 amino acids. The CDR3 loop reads CASSFGGASTDTQYF. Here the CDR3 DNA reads TGTGCCAGCAGTTTCGGAGGGGCTAGCACAGATACGCAGTATTTT.

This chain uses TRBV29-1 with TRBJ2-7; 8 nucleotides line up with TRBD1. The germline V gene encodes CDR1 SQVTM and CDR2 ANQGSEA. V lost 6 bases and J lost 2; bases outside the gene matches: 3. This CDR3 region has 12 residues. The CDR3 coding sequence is TGCAGCGTAGGACAGGGAACCTACGAGCAGTACTTC. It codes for CSVGQGTYEQYF.

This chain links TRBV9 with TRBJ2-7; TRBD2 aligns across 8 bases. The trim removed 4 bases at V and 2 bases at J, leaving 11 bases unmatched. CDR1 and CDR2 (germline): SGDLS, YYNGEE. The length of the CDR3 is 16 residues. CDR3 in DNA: TGTGCCAGCAGCCAATCCCCCAGCGGGAGCCCCTACGAGCAGTACTTC. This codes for CASSQSPSGSPYEQYF.

The CDR3 nucleotides are TGTGCCAGCAGCCATGAGGGCACTGAAGCTTTCTTT. It yields the protein CASSHEGTEAFF. The chain employs TRBV6-5 and TRBJ1-1; D is unresolved. Germline V lookup: CDR1 MNHEY, CDR2 SVGAGI. V shed 6 bases and J shed 4 bases, with 9 bases lying between them. This CDR3 spans 12 amino acids.

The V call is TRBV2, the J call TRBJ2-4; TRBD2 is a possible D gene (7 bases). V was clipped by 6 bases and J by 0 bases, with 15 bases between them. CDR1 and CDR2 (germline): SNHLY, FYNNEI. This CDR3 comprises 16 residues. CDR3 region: CASRIGRDTAKNIQYF. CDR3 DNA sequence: TGTGCCAGCAGAATTGGGAGGGACACAGCCAAAAACATTCAGTACTTC.

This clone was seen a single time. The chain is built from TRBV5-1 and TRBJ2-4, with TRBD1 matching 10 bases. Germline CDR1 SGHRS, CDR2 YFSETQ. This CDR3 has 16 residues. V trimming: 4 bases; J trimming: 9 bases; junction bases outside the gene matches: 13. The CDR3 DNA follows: TGCGCCAGCAGCCCGGCCGGGACAGGGGTGGATAGCATTCAGTACTTC. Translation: CASSPAGTGVDSIQYF.

The CDR3 DNA reads TGTGCCAGCAGGCCGGGACAGCGGGCGACTGAAGCTTTCTTT. This codes for CASRPGQRATEAFF. The chain carries TRBV2 and TRBJ1-1; 7 bases line up with TRBD1. This CDR3 is 14 amino acids long. With V trimmed by 6 bases and J by 5 bases, 9 bases remained unmatched. Per germline, CDR1 SNHLY and CDR2 FYNNEI.

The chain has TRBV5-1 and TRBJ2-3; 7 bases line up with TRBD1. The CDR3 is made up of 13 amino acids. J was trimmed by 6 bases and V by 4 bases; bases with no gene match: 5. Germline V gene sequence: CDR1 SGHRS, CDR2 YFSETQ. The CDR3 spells CASSGQEGDTQYF. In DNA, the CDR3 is TGCGCCAGCAGCGGACAGGAAGGGGATACGCAGTATTTT. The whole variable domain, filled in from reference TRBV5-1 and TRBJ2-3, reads KAGVTQTPRYLIKTRGQQVTLSCSPISGHRSVSWYQQTPGQGLQFLFEYFSETQRNKGNFPGRFSGRQFSNSRSEMNVSTLELGDSALYLCASSGQEGDTQYFGPGTRLTVL.

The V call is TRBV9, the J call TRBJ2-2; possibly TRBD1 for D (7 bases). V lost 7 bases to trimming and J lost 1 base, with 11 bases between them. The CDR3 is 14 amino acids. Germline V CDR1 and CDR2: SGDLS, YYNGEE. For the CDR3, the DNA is TGTGCCAGCCAGCAGGGGGGGAACACCGGGGAGCTGTTTTTT. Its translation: CASQQGGNTGELFF.

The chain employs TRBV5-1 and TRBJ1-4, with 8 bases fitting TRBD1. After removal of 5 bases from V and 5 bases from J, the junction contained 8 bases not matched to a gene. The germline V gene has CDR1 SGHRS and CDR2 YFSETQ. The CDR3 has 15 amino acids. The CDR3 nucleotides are TGCGCCAGCAGTCTGGGACAGGCCAGGAATGAAAAACTGTTTTTT. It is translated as CASSLGQARNEKLFF.

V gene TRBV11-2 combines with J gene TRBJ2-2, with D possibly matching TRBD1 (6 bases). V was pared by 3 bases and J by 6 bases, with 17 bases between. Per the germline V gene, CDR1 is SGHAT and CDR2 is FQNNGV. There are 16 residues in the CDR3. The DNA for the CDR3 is TGTGCCAGCAGCTTTAAGGGGGTCGTTTCTGCCGGGGAGCTGTTTTTT. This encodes CASSFKGVVSAGELFF.

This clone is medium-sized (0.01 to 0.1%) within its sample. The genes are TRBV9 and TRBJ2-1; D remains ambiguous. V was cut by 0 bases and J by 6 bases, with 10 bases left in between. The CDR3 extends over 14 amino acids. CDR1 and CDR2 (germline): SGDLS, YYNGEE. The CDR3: CASSVGPESNEQFF. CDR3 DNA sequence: TGTGCCAGCAGCGTAGGTCCGGAGAGCAATGAGCAGTTCTTC.

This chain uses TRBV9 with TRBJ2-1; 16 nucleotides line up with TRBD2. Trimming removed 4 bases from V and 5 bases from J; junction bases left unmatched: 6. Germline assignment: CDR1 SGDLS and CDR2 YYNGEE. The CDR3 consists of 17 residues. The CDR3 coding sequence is TGTGCCAGCAGCCCGGGACTAGCGGGAGGGCTCGACAATGAGCAGTTCTTC. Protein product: CASSPGLAGGLDNEQFF.

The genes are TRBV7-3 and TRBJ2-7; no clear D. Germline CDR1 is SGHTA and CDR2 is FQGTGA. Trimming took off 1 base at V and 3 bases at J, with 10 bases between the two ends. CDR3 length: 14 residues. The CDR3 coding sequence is TGTGCCAGCAGCTTAATCTCGGTTATCTACGAGCAGTACTTC. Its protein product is CASSLISVIYEQYF.

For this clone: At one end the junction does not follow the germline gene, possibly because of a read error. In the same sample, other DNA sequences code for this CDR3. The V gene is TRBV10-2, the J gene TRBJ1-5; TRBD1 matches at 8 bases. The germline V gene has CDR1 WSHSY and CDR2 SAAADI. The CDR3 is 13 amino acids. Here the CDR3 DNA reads TGCGCCAGCGGCGGGACAGGTTTTCAGCCTCAGCATTTT. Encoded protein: CASGGTGFQPQHF.

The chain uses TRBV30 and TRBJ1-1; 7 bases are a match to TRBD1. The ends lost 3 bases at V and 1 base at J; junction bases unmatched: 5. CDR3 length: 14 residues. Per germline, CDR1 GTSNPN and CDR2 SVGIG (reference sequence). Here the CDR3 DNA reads TGTGCCTGGAGGTTTGCAGGGGGGAACACTGAAGCTTTCTTT. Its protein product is CAWRFAGGNTEAFF. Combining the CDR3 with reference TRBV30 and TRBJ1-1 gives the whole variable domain SQTIHQWPATLVQPVGSPLSLECTVEGTSNPNLYWYRQAAGRGLQLLFYSVGIGQISSEVPQNLSASRPQDRQFILSSKKLLLSDSGFYLCAWRFAGGNTEAFFGQGTRLTVV.

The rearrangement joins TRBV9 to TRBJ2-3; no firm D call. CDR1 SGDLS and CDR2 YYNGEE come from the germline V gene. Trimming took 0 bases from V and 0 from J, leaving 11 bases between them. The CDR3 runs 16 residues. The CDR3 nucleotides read TGTGCCAGCAGCGTAGCCGTACAGCCTAGCACAGATACGCAGTATTTT. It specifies CASSVAVQPSTDTQYF.

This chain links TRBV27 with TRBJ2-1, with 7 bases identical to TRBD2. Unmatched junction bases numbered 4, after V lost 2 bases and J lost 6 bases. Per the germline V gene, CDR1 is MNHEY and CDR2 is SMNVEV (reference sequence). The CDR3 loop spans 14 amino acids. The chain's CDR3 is CASSLILAANEQFF. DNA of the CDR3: TGTGCCAGCAGTTTAATTCTAGCGGCCAATGAGCAGTTCTTC.

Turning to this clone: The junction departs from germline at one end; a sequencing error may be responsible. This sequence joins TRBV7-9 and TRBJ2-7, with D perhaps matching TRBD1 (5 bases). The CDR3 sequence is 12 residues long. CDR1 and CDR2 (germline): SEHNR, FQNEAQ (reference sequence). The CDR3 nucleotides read TGTTCCAGCAGCCTTTTAAGGGGCGAGCAGTACTTC. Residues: CSSSLLRGEQYF.

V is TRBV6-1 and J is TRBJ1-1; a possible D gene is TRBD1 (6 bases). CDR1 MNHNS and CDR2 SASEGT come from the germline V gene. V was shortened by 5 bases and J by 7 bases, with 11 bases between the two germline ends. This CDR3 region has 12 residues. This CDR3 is CASSWTVFEAFF. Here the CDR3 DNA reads TGTGCCAGCAGTTGGACAGTGTTTGAAGCTTTCTTT.

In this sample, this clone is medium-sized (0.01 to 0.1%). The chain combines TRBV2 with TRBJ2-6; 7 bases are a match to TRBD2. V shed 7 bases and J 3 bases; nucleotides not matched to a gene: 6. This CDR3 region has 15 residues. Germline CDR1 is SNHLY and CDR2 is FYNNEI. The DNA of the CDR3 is TGTGCCAGCATCAAGCGGGACGGTGGGGCCAACGTCCTGACTTTC. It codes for CASIKRDGGANVLTF.

CDR3 bases: TGCGCCAGCAGCCAGGGGACTAGCGGAATCTACGAGCAGTACTTC. Translating gives CASSQGTSGIYEQYF. The V and J genes are TRBV4-1 and TRBJ2-5; 11 bases agree with TRBD2. The end of the DNA fits TRBJ2-7 better, so the J call may be wrong. The CDR3 contains 15 residues. Germline loops: CDR1 MGHRA, CDR2 YSYEKL.

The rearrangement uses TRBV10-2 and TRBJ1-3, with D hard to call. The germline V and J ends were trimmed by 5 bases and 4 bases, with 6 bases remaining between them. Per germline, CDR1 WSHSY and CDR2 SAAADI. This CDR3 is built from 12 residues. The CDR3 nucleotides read TGCGCCAGCAGTTCCGGGGGAAACACCATATATTTT. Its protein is CASSSGGNTIYF.

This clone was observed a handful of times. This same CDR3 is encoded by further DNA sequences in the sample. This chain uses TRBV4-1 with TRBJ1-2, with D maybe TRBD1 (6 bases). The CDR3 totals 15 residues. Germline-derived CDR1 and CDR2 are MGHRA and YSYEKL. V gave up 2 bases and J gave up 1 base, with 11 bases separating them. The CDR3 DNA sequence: TGCGCCAGCAGCCAAACCGGGACACTTAACTATGGCTACACCTTC. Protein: CASSQTGTLNYGYTF.

CDR3 in DNA: TGCGCCAGCAGCTTGGTGTTACAGGGAGAGACCCAGTACTTC. As protein: CASSLVLQGETQYF. The rearrangement links TRBV5-1 to TRBJ2-5; the D gene is possibly TRBD1 (6 bases). Germline V gene sequence: CDR1 SGHRS, CDR2 YFSETQ. The length of the CDR3 is 14 residues. V shed 0 bases and J shed 4 bases, with 10 bases lying between them.

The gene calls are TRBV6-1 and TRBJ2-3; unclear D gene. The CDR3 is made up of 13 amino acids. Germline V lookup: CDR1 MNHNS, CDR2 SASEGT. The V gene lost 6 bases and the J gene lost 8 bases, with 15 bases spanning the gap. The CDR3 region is CASRETPRLTQYF. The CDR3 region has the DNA TGTGCCAGCAGGGAGACCCCTAGGCTTACGCAGTATTTT.

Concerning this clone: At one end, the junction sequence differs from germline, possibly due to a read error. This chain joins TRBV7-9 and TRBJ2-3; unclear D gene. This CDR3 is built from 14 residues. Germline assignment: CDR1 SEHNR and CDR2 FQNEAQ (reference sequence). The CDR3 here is CSSSLSNARDTQYF. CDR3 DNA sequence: TGTTCCAGCAGCCTATCTAACGCCAGGGATACGCAGTATTTT.

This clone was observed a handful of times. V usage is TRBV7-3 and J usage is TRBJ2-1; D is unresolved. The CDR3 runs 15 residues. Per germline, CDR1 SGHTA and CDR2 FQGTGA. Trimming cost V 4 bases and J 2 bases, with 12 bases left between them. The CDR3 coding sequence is TGTGCCAGCAGCTCCTACAGTAGTACCTACAATGAGCAGTTCTTC. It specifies CASSSYSSTYNEQFF.

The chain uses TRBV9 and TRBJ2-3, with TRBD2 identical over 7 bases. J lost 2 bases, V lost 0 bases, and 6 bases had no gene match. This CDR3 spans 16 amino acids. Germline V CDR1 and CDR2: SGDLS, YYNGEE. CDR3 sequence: CASSVGPAGTTDTQYF. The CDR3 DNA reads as TGTGCCAGCAGCGTAGGCCCAGCGGGGACCACAGATACGCAGTATTTT.